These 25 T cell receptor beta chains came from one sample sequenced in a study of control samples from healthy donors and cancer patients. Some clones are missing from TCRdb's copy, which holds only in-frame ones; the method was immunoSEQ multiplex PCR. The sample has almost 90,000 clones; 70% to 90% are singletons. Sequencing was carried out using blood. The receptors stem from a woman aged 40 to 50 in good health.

The CDR3 region has the DNA TGTGCCAGCAGCGTATCGGGGGGCGGCACTGGAAACACCATATATTTT. Residues: CASSVSGGGTGNTIYF. The chain has TRBV9 and TRBJ1-3; a possible D gene is TRBD1 (6 bases). Germline V gene sequence: CDR1 SGDLS, CDR2 YYNGEE. Deletions cut 1 base from V and 2 bases from J, with 13 bases between. The CDR3 runs to 16 residues.

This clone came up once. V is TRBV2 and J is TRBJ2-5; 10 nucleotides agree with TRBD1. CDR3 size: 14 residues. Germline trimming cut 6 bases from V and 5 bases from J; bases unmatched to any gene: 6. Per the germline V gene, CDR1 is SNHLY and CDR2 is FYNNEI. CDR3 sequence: CASRGTGAGETQYF. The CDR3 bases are TGTGCCAGCAGGGGGACAGGGGCCGGGGAGACCCAGTACTTC.

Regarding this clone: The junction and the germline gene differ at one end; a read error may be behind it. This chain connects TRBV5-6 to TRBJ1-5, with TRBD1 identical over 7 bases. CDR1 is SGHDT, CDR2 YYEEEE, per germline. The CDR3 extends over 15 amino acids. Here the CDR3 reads CASSDMGQPNQPQHF. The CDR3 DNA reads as TGTGCCAGCAGCGACATGGGACAGCCAAATCAGCCTCAGCATTTT. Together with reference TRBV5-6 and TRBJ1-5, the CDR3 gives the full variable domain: DAGVTQSPTHLIKTRGQQVTLRCSPKSGHDTVSWYQQALGQGPQFIFQYYEEEERQRGNFPDRFSGHQFPNYSSELNVNALLLGDSALYLCASSDMGQPNQPQHFGDGTRLSIL.

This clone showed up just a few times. This CDR3 is CASSPGGQLNTEAFF. For the CDR3, the DNA is TGTGCCAGCAGCCCAGGGGGACAGTTGAACACTGAAGCTTTCTTT. This chain connects TRBV5-4 to TRBJ1-1, with 7 bases identical to TRBD1. The CDR3 has 15 residues. Germline assignment: CDR1 SGHNT and CDR2 YYREEE (reference sequence). Germline trimming cut 4 bases from V and 0 bases from J; bases unmatched to any gene: 6.

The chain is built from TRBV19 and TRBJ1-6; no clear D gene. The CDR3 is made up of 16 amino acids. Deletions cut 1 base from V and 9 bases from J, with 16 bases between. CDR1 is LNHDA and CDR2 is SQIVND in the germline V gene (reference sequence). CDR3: CASSIAGGGIGSPLHF. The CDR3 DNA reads TGTGCCAGTAGTATAGCAGGCGGCGGTATAGGTTCACCCCTCCACTTT. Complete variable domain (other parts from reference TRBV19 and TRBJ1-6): DGGITQSPKYLFRKEGQNVTLSCEQNLNHDAMYWYRQDPGQGLRLIYYSQIVNDFQKGDIAEGYSVSREKKESFPLTVTSAQKNPTAFYLCASSIAGGGIGSPLHFGNGTRLTVT.

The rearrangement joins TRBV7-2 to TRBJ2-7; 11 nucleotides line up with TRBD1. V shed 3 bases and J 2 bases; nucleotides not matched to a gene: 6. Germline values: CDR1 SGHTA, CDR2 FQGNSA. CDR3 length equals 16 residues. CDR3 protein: CASSLTGQGATYEQYF. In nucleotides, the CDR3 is TGTGCCAGCAGCTTGACCGGACAGGGGGCCACCTACGAGCAGTACTTC.

The DNA of the CDR3 is TGTGCCGCCAACCGAGGGGTGAGCATTATGGATGGCTACACCTTC. It translates to CAANRGVSIMDGYTF. The rearrangement links TRBV19 to TRBJ1-2, with D possibly TRBD1 on 5 matching bases. The V end lost 11 bases, the J end lost 6 bases, and 25 bases lay between the germline ends. CDR1 and CDR2 (germline): LNHDA, SQIVND (reference sequence). CDR3 size: 15 residues.

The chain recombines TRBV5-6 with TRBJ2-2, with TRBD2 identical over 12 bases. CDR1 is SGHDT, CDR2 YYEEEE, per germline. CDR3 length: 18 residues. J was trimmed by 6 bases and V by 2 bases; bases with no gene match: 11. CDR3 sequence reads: CASSFLGLAGGRAGELFF. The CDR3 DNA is TGTGCCAGCAGCTTCCTCGGGCTAGCGGGGGGGCGCGCCGGGGAGCTGTTTTTT.

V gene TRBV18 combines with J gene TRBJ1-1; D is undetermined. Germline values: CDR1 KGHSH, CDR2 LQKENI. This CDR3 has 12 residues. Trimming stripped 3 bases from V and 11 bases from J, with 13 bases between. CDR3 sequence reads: CASSPGRPTAFF. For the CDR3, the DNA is TGTGCCAGCTCACCCGGCAGGCCGACTGCTTTCTTT.

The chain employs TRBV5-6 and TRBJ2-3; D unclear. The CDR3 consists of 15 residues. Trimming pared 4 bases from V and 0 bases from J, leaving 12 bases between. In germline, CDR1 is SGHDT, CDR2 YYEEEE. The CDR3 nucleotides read TGTGCCAGCAGCGTCGACTGGGAAAGCACAGATACGCAGTATTTT. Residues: CASSVDWESTDTQYF.

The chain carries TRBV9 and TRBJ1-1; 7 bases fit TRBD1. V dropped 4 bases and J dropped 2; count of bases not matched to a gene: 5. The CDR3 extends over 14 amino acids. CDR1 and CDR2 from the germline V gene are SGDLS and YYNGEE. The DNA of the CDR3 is TGTGCCAGCAGCAAGAGGGACAGCAACACTGAAGCTTTCTTT. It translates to CASSKRDSNTEAFF. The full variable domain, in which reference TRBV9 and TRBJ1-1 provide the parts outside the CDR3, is DSGVTQTPKHLITATGQRVTLRCSPRSGDLSVYWYQQSLDQGLQFLIQYYNGEERAKGNILERFSAQQFPDLHSELNLSSLELGDSALYFCASSKRDSNTEAFFGQGTRLTVV.

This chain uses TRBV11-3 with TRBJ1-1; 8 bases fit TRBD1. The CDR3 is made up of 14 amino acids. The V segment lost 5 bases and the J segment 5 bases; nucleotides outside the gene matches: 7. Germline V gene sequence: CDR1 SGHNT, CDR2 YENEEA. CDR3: CASSRGQGNTEAFF. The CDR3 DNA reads TGTGCCAGCAGCAGAGGACAGGGAAATACTGAAGCTTTCTTT.

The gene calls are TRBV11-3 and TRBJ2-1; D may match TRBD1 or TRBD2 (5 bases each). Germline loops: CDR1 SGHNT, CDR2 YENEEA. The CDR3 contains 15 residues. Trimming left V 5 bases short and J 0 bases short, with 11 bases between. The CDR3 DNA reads TGTGCCAGCAGCGTCCGGGACGGCTCCTACAATGAGCAGTTCTTC. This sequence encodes CASSVRDGSYNEQFF.

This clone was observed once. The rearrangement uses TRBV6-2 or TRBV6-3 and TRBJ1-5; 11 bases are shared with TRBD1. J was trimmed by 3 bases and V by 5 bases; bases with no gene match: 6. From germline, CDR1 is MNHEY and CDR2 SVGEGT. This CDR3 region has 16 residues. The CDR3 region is CASSARTGGNNQPQHF. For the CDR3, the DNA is TGTGCCAGCAGTGCTAGGACAGGGGGCAACAATCAGCCCCAGCATTTT.

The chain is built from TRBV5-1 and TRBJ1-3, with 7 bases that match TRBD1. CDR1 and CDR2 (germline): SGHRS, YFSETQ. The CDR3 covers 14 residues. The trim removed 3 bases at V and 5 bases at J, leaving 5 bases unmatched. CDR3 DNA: TGCGCCAGCAGCTCCGGGACAGACCGAAACACCATATATTTT. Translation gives CASSSGTDRNTIYF.

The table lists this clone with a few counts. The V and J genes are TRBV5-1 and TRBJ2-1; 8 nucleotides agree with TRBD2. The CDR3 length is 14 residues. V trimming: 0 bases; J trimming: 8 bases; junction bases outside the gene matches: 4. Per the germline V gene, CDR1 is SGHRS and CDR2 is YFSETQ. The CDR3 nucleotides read TGCGCCAGCAGCTTGGAGGGTAGCGGGGATGAGCAGTTCTTC. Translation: CASSLEGSGDEQFF. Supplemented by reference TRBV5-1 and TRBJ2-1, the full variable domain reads KAGVTQTPRYLIKTRGQQVTLSCSPISGHRSVSWYQQTPGQGLQFLFEYFSETQRNKGNFPGRFSGRQFSNSRSEMNVSTLELGDSALYLCASSLEGSGDEQFFGPGTRLTVL.

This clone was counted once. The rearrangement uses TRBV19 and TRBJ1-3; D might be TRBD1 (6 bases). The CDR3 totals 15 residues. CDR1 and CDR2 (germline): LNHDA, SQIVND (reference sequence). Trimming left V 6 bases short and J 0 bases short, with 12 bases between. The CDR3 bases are TGTGCCAGTAGACGGACAGCCCGCTCTGGAAACACCATATATTTT. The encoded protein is CASRRTARSGNTIYF.

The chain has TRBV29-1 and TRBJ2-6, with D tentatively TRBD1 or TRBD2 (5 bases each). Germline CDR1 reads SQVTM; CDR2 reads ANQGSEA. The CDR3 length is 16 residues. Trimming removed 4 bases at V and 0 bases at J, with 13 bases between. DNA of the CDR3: TGCAGCGTTGTTCCGGGGCCCTCCTCTGGGGCCAACGTCCTGACTTTC. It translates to CSVVPGPSSGANVLTF.

Written as DNA, the CDR3 is TGTGCCAGCAGCTTCCGGGGATCGGGCACCGGGGAGCTGTTTTTT. Its translation is CASSFRGSGTGELFF. The rearrangement links TRBV7-2 to TRBJ2-2; maybe TRBD2 (5 bases). Trimming removed 3 bases from V and 4 bases from J, with 12 bases in between. Germline CDR1 reads SGHTA; CDR2 reads FQGNSA. The CDR3 loop spans 15 amino acids. The full variable domain, in which reference TRBV7-2 and TRBJ2-2 provide the parts outside the CDR3, is GAGVSQSPSNKVTEKGKDVELRCDPISGHTALYWYRQSLGQGLEFLIYFQGNSAPDKSGLPSDRFSAERTGGSVSTLTIQRTQQEDSAVYLCASSFRGSGTGELFFGEGSRLTVL.

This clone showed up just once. CDR3 in amino acids: CASSLGREPGQETQYF. DNA for the CDR3: TGTGCCAGCAGCTTAGGGAGGGAGCCGGGGCAAGAGACCCAGTACTTC. This chain connects TRBV11-3 to TRBJ2-5, with D possibly being TRBD2 (6 bases). Germline V lookup: CDR1 SGHNT, CDR2 YENEEA. The V end lost 1 base, the J end lost 2 bases, and 14 bases lay between the germline ends. This CDR3 region has 16 residues.

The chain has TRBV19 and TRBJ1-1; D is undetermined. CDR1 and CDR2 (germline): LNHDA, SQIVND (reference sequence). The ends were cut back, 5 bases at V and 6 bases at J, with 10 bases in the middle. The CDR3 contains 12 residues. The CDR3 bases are TGTGCCAGTAGTCAAGTATTTGCTGAAGCTTTCTTT. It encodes CASSQVFAEAFF.

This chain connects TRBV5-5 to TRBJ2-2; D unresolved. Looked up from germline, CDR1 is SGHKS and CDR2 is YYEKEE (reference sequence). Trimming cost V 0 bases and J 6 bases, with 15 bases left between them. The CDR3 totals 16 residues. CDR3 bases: TGTGCCAGCAGCTTGGCCGGTCAAAACGGGCCCGGGGAGCTGTTTTTT. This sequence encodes CASSLAGQNGPGELFF.

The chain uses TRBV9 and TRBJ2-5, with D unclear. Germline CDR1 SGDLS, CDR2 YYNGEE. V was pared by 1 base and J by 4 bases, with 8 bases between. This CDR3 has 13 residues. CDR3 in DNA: TGTGCCAGCAGCGTACGTTCGCGAGAGACCCAGTACTTC. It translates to CASSVRSRETQYF.

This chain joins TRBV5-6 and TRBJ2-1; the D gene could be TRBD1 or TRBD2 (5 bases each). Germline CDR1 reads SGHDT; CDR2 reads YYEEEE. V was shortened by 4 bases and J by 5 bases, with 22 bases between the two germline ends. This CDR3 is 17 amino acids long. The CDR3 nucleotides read TGTGCCAGCAGCCTCGGTCTAGGGACGGTGAAAAACAATGAGCAGTTCTTC. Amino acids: CASSLGLGTVKNNEQFF.

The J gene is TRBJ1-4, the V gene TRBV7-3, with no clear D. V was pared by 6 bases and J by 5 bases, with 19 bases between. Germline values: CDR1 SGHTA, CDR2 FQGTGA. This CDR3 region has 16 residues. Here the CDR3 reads CASRDPTDRPNEKLFF. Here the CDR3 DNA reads TGTGCCAGCAGGGATCCGACCGACCGCCCGAATGAAAAACTGTTTTTT.